A single sample is the source of the 18 T cell receptor beta chains below, sequenced in a study of T cells in Graves' hyperthyroidism and ophthalmopathy. Amplification yielded TCR beta CDR3 regions, with RNA transcripts as the source. First-round RT-PCR with HTBI primers amplified the TCR CDR3 region. MiXCR was run by TCRdb on the multiplex PCR reads, yielding one entry per CDR3 protein. The sample records some 600,000 distinct CDR3 sequences, 11% to 15% being singletons. The sample consisted of blood. The receptors here all came from a woman aged 25 to 45 with Graves' hyperthyroidism that later progressed to Graves' ophthalmopathy.

This clonotype was recorded at least ten times. The chain combines TRBV10-3 with TRBJ2-1; possible D gene TRBD1, 5 bases. Germline V CDR1 and CDR2: ENHRY, SYGVKD. This CDR3 region has 12 residues. V gave up 6 bases and J gave up 4 bases, with 7 bases separating them. The CDR3 DNA reads TGTGCCATCAGAGGGGTATACAATGAGCAGTTCTTC. Protein product: CAIRGVYNEQFF.

This clonotype was seen only a few times. The chain employs TRBV20-1 and TRBJ2-5; 8 nucleotides align to TRBD1. Germline values: CDR1 DFQATT, CDR2 SNEGSKA (reference sequence). V lost 3 bases, J lost 4 bases, and 10 bases stayed unmatched. The CDR3 extends over 15 amino acids. DNA for the CDR3: TGCAGTGCTAGGGCCATGACAGGGGATGGAGAGACCCAGTACTTC. It encodes CSARAMTGDGETQYF.

This clonotype was picked up many times. The gene calls are TRBV20-1 and TRBJ1-2, with D perhaps TRBD1 (5 bases). The ends were cut back, 5 bases at V and 8 bases at J, with 15 bases in the middle. The CDR3 loop spans 12 amino acids. Germline-derived CDR1 and CDR2 are DFQATT and SNEGSKA (reference sequence). CDR3 region: CSALGRARGYTF. In DNA form, the CDR3 reads TGCAGTGCTTTGGGACGGGCAAGGGGCTACACCTTC.

On this clonotype itself: The junction and the germline gene differ at one end; a read error may be behind it. V is TRBV7-9 and J is TRBJ1-1; D gene uncertain. CDR3 length: 13 amino acids. Germline V gene lookup returns CDR1 SEHNR and CDR2 FQNEAQ (reference sequence). CDR3 amino acids: CTSTDEWNTEAFF. CDR3 nucleotide sequence: TGTACCAGCACCGACGAGTGGAACACTGAAGCTTTCTTT.

The rearrangement uses TRBV27 and TRBJ2-3; 7 bases are a match to TRBD2. Germline V gene sequence: CDR1 MNHEY, CDR2 SMNVEV (reference sequence). The CDR3 consists of 16 residues. V shed 4 bases, J shed 2 bases, and the junction held 9 bases outside the gene matches. CDR3 region: CASSSRTRIITDTQYF. CDR3 DNA sequence: TGTGCCAGCAGTTCCCGGACTAGGATAATCACAGATACGCAGTATTTT.

This clonotype was seen at least ten times. This chain uses TRBV27 with TRBJ1-1; no definite D call. Trimming stripped 0 bases from V and 11 bases from J, with 13 bases between. In germline, CDR1 is MNHEY, CDR2 SMNVEV (reference sequence). The CDR3 totals 13 residues. The CDR3 sequence: CASSLSAGSWAFF. The CDR3 DNA is TGTGCCAGCAGTTTATCGGCAGGCAGTTGGGCTTTCTTT.

This clonotype appeared a single time. Being one base from a much bigger clone, this may be a read error. V gene TRBV27 combines with J gene TRBJ2-1; D call uncertain. The CDR3 has 12 amino acids. V was clipped by 5 bases and J by 9 bases, with 11 bases between them. The germline gives CDR1 MNHEY, CDR2 SMNVEV (reference sequence). CDR3 in amino acids: CASSDSLAEQFF. CDR3 bases: TGTGCCAGCAGTGATTCTCTGGCTGAGCAGTTCTTC.

This clonotype appeared many times. V is TRBV24-1 and J is TRBJ1-1; no definite D call. This CDR3 contains 13 residues. V was pared by 2 bases and J by 1 base, with 4 bases between. Germline V gene data show CDR1 as KGHDR and CDR2 as SFDVKD. The CDR3 here is CATSDSENTEAFF. In nucleotides, the CDR3 is TGTGCCACCAGTGATTCAGAGAACACTGAAGCTTTCTTT.

This clonotype has a count of ten or more. The chain carries TRBV13 and TRBJ1-1; D call uncertain. The CDR3 is made up of 13 amino acids. Germline V gene data show CDR1 as PRHDT and CDR2 as FYEKMQ (reference sequence). The V gene lost 4 bases and the J gene lost 0 bases, with 6 bases spanning the gap. CDR3 bases: TGTGCCAGCAGCTCCGACGTGAACACTGAAGCTTTCTTT. As protein: CASSSDVNTEAFF.

This clonotype was seen a few times. CDR3 residues: CASSWLTQETQYF. The CDR3 coding sequence is TGTGCCAGCAGTTGGCTAACCCAAGAGACCCAGTACTTC. This chain connects TRBV6-2 or TRBV6-3 to TRBJ2-5; D is unclear. V shed 4 bases and J shed 1 base, with 7 bases lying between them. The CDR3 consists of 13 residues. Germline CDR1 and CDR2: MNHEY and SVGEGT.

In nucleotides, the CDR3 is TGTGCCAGCAGCCACGCCCCGGGCCAGTACTTC. Protein sequence: CASSHAPGQYF. The V and J genes are TRBV3-1 and TRBJ2-5; D gene unclear. The CDR3 is 11 residues long. CDR1 and CDR2 from the germline V gene are LGHDT and YNNKEL (reference sequence). V lost 3 bases and J 10 bases, leaving 9 bases between the germline ends.

This clonotype turned up a few times. This chain joins TRBV20-1 and TRBJ2-1; D tentatively fits TRBD1 or TRBD2 (5 bases each). The CDR3 length is 13 residues. Germline V CDR1 and CDR2: DFQATT, SNEGSKA (reference sequence). V was shortened by 3 bases and J by 10 bases, with 16 bases between the two germline ends. This CDR3 is CSARGPTRVEQFF. In DNA form, the CDR3 reads TGCAGTGCTAGGGGACCCACTAGGGTCGAGCAGTTCTTC.

This chain links TRBV9 with TRBJ2-7; D call uncertain. CDR1 is SGDLS, CDR2 YYNGEE, per germline. There are 13 residues in the CDR3. The V and J ends lost 0 bases and 2 bases respectively, with 6 bases between them. Here the CDR3 DNA reads TGTGCCAGCAGCGTAGAGGATCCCTACGAGCAGTACTTC. Residues: CASSVEDPYEQYF.

This chain links TRBV11-3 with TRBJ2-3; D may be TRBD1 (6 bases). In germline, CDR1 is SGHNT, CDR2 YENEEA. This CDR3 has 13 amino acids. Trimming stripped 4 bases from V and 10 bases from J, with 15 bases between. CDR3 DNA: TGTGCCAGCAGCTCGGCCTACAGGGACGCGCAGTATTTT. Amino acids: CASSSAYRDAQYF.

This clonotype came up many times. One base away lies a much larger clone, so this may be a sequencing read error. The chain links TRBV19 to TRBJ2-3, with no clear D. CDR3 length equals 11 residues. The germline CDR1 and CDR2 sequences are LNHDA and SQIVND (reference sequence). V lost 9 bases and J 4 bases, leaving 8 bases between the germline ends. CDR3 loop: CASSSADTQYF. CDR3 in DNA: TGTGCCAGCAGTTCCGCAGATACGCAGTATTTT.

J is TRBJ2-2 and V is TRBV6-1; D uncertain. V was clipped by 10 bases and J by 6 bases, with 9 bases between them. This CDR3 is built from 11 residues. Per germline, CDR1 MNHNS and CDR2 SASEGT. The CDR3 nucleotides read TGTGCCACCCACCGGTCCGGGGAGCTGTTTTTT. Its protein is CATHRSGELFF.

Concerning this clonotype: With a much larger clone just one base away, this may be a read error. CDR3 in amino acids: CAWDSGTGFDEQYF. CDR3 bases: TGTGCCTGGGACTCCGGGACAGGGTTCGACGAGCAGTACTTC. The chain links TRBV30 to TRBJ2-7; 9 nucleotides align to TRBD1. The CDR3 totals 14 residues. The V and J ends lost 5 bases and 5 bases, in that order; junction bases with no gene match: 10. The germline V gene has CDR1 GTSNPN and CDR2 SVGIG (reference sequence).

This sequence joins TRBV10-3 and TRBJ1-1; 10 nucleotides agree with TRBD1. There are 19 residues in the CDR3. J gave up 4 bases and V 0 bases, and 14 bases lay outside the gene matches. Germline CDR1 reads ENHRY; CDR2 reads SYGVKD. CDR3 coding DNA: TGTGCCATCAGTGAGTCGACGGGACAGGGGAAGGCGGGGCTCACTGAAGCTTTCTTT. Translated: CAISESTGQGKAGLTEAFF.